The present T cell receptor beta chain was sequenced within a study of cytomegalovirus exposure and HLA in healthy donors. Germline V CDR1 and CDR2: PRHDT, FYEKMQ (reference sequence). Trimming took 1 base from V and 5 from J; bases not matched to a gene: 16. This CDR3 has 19 amino acids. Vbeta (60) and Jbeta (13) primers were used in the PCR. Method: immunoSEQ multiplex PCR; TCRdb's copy keeps in-frame clones and lacks some. The sample includes tens of thousands of clones, 60% to 85% of them seen just once. There are a few counts of this clone. J is TRBJ2-5 and V is TRBV13; 10 bases map to TRBD2. This clonotype was obtained from a male donor in good health and CMV-seropositive. Sequencing used PBMCs. The CDR3 spells CASSLVVWLAGVRRETQYF. In DNA, the CDR3 is TGTGCCAGCAGCTTAGTGGTTTGGCTAGCGGGAGTGAGGCGGGAGACCCAGTACTTC.